These 12 T cell receptor beta chains came from one sample sequenced in a study of blood T cell repertoires in COVID-19. Produced via immunoSEQ multiplex PCR; TCRdb's table is partial and in-frame only. The sample has roughly 220,000 clones; approximately 92% are singletons. Sequencing was carried out using PBMCs or T cells enriched from blood (not recorded which). Every receptor here comes from a woman aged 18-29 years in a cohort exposed to, infected with or recovered from COVID-19 (not recorded which).

This clone was seen just once. The chain is built from TRBV24-1 and TRBJ2-1, with 12 nucleotides matching TRBD2. V lost 3 bases to trimming and J lost 3 bases; unmatched junction nucleotides: 2. Germline CDR1 reads KGHDR; CDR2 reads SFDVKD. This CDR3 region has 16 residues. CDR3 region: CATSDRTSGIYNEQFF. CDR3 DNA: TGTGCCACCAGTGATCGGACTAGCGGGATCTACAATGAGCAGTTCTTC.

The CDR3 DNA sequence: TGTGCCAGCAGTGGGGGGACAGGGGGGGATCAGCCCCAGCATTTT. Translated: CASSGGTGGDQPQHF. The chain carries TRBV2 and TRBJ1-5; 11 bases are a match to TRBD1. With 4 bases clipped from V and 5 bases from J, the junction kept 4 bases outside the gene matches. The CDR3 sequence is 15 residues long. Germline CDR1 and CDR2: SNHLY and FYNNEI.

The sample holds a few counts of this clone. The chain uses TRBV24-1 and TRBJ2-5; D gene uncertain. This CDR3 contains 15 residues. CDR1 and CDR2 from the germline V gene are KGHDR and SFDVKD. The V and J ends lost 0 bases and 0 bases respectively, with 7 bases between them. This CDR3 is CATSDLGGDQETQYF. Written as DNA, the CDR3 is TGTGCCACCAGTGATTTGGGTGGAGACCAAGAGACCCAGTACTTC.

This clone has only a few counts. The chain joins TRBV28 to TRBJ1-2, with 7 bases lining up with TRBD1. CDR1 and CDR2 from the germline V gene are MDHEN and SYDVKM. CDR3 length: 16 residues. V lost 6 bases, J lost 7 bases, and 17 bases stayed unmatched. The CDR3: CASSLPTGTALAGYTF. CDR3 DNA: TGTGCCAGCAGCCTCCCGACCGGGACAGCGCTCGCTGGCTACACCTTC.

The V and J genes are TRBV7-9 and TRBJ1-2; D remains unclear. Germline V CDR1 and CDR2: SEHNR, FQNEAQ (reference sequence). Deletions cut 5 bases from V and 2 bases from J, with 9 bases between. CDR3 size: 13 residues. CDR3 nucleotides: TGTGCCAGCAGCGTCACGGTCAACTATGGCTACACCTTC. Its translation is CASSVTVNYGYTF. Based on the CDR3 plus reference TRBV7-9 and TRBJ1-2, the full variable domain is DTGVSQNPRHKITKRGQNVTFRCDPISEHNRLYWYRQTLGQGPEFLTYFQNEAQLEKSRLLSDRFSAERPKGSFSTLEIQRTEQGDSAMYLCASSVTVNYGYTFGSGTRLTVV.

This clone was counted a few times. The chain uses TRBV7-9 and TRBJ2-2, with TRBD1 matching 8 bases. After removal of 6 bases from V and 2 bases from J, the junction contained 8 bases not matched to a gene. Looked up from germline, CDR1 is SEHNR and CDR2 is FQNEAQ (reference sequence). This CDR3 comprises 16 residues. DNA of the CDR3: TGTGCCAGCAGACCGCAGACAGGGGAAAACACCGGGGAGCTGTTTTTT. It encodes CASRPQTGENTGELFF. The full variable domain, its missing parts supplied by reference TRBV7-9 and TRBJ2-2, is DTGVSQNPRHKITKRGQNVTFRCDPISEHNRLYWYRQTLGQGPEFLTYFQNEAQLEKSRLLSDRFSAERPKGSFSTLEIQRTEQGDSAMYLCASRPQTGENTGELFFGEGSRLTVL.

This chain uses TRBV5-1 with TRBJ1-2, with D possibly TRBD1 on 6 matching bases. V lost 4 bases, J lost 1 base, and 11 bases lay in between. This CDR3 is 14 amino acids long. CDR1 is SGHRS and CDR2 is YFSETQ in the germline V gene. The CDR3 DNA follows: TGCGCCAGCAGCCAAGGACAGAGTAACTATGGCTACACCTTC. This gives the protein CASSQGQSNYGYTF. Combining the CDR3 with reference TRBV5-1 and TRBJ1-2 gives the whole variable domain KAGVTQTPRYLIKTRGQQVTLSCSPISGHRSVSWYQQTPGQGLQFLFEYFSETQRNKGNFPGRFSGRQFSNSRSEMNVSTLELGDSALYLCASSQGQSNYGYTFGSGTRLTVV.

V is TRBV2 and J is TRBJ1-2, with unresolved D. Germline lookup yields CDR1 SNHLY and CDR2 FYNNEI. The CDR3 runs 16 residues. V was trimmed by 1 base and J by 0 bases, leaving 12 bases between them. CDR3 bases: TGTGCCAGCAGTGAAGGAGGGCGATCTTCTAACTATGGCTACACCTTC. Protein sequence: CASSEGGRSSNYGYTF.

The CDR3 coding sequence is TGTGCCAGCAGCCAAACAGGGACGGCTAATGAAAAACTGTTTTTT. Protein product: CASSQTGTANEKLFF. The chain combines TRBV4-2 with TRBJ1-4; maybe TRBD1 (6 bases). This CDR3 spans 15 amino acids. The germline CDR1 and CDR2 sequences are LGHNA and YNFKEQ. V lost 2 bases and J 3 bases, leaving 10 bases between the germline ends.

The chain employs TRBV12-3 or TRBV12-4 and TRBJ2-7, with 8 bases that match TRBD1. The CDR3 covers 13 residues. The V segment lost 4 bases and the J segment 7 bases; nucleotides outside the gene matches: 6. CDR3 sequence (DNA): TGTGCCAGCAGTTCTGACAGGGGTCTGGAGCAGTACTTC. Translation: CASSSDRGLEQYF.

Here the CDR3 reads CASSLVAGVGSYNEQFF. CDR3 bases: TGTGCCAGCAGCTTAGTGGCGGGAGTTGGCTCCTACAATGAGCAGTTCTTC. V usage is TRBV7-9 and J usage is TRBJ2-1, with 7 nucleotides matching TRBD2. CDR3 length equals 17 residues. Germline V gene sequence: CDR1 SEHNR, CDR2 FQNEAQ (reference sequence). J gave up 0 bases and V 1 base, and 6 bases lay outside the gene matches.

V gene TRBV19 combines with J gene TRBJ2-7, with 9 bases matching TRBD1. V dropped 5 bases and J dropped 1; count of bases not matched to a gene: 3. The CDR3 contains 14 residues. CDR1 is LNHDA, CDR2 SQIVND, per germline (reference sequence). CDR3 in amino acids: CASSLGTGSYEQYF. The CDR3 DNA follows: TGTGCCAGTAGTTTGGGGACAGGGTCCTACGAGCAGTACTTC.